A single sample is the source of the 6 T cell receptor beta chains below, sequenced in a study of T-cell reconstitution after alpha-beta-depleted transplantation in children. Molecular barcoding with unique molecular identifiers was used for the TCRbeta library. TCRdb analysed the PCR reads with MiXCR anew, one entry per CDR3 protein. The sample has about 200,000 distinct CDR3 sequences, approximately 15% seen once. Sequences were derived from PBMCs from the stem cell graft donor, sampled from the stem cell graft. All receptors derive from a human donor who donated a stem cell graft to a child with acute lymphoblastic leukemia.

The V call is TRBV5-1, the J call TRBJ2-2; D possibly corresponds to TRBD1 (6 bases). The germline CDR1 and CDR2 sequences are SGHRS and YFSETQ. The germline V and J ends were trimmed by 6 bases and 4 bases, with 16 bases remaining between them. The CDR3 is 15 amino acids. CDR3 bases: TGCGCCAGCACCGATACAGGGTTGGGCACCGGGGAGCTGTTTTTT. This sequence encodes CASTDTGLGTGELFF.

This clonotype showed up many times. The genes are TRBV5-1 and TRBJ2-1, with TRBD2 matching 9 bases. Germline loops: CDR1 SGHRS, CDR2 YFSETQ. The junction had 8 bases not matched to a gene; V was cut back by 6 bases and J by 4 bases. CDR3 length equals 15 residues. CDR3 coding DNA: TGCGCCAGCAAAATAGCGGGAGCGGCTTACAATGAGCAGTTCTTC. It translates to CASKIAGAAYNEQFF.

Ten or more counts support this clonotype. The gene calls are TRBV27 and TRBJ2-3, with D uncertain. Germline CDR1 is MNHEY and CDR2 is SMNVEV (reference sequence). Trimming cost V 5 bases and J 7 bases, with 25 bases left between them. This CDR3 is built from 17 residues. CDR3 sequence reads: CASSTHTRTRNLNTQYF. The CDR3 DNA sequence: TGTGCCAGCAGTACCCATACCAGGACCCGAAACCTAAATACGCAGTATTTT.

At least ten counts were recorded for this clonotype. This chain connects TRBV4-1 to TRBJ2-2, with TRBD2 matching 8 bases. Germline V gene lookup returns CDR1 MGHRA and CDR2 YSYEKL. Trimming at V came to 0 bases and at J to 5 bases, leaving 5 bases not matched to a gene. This CDR3 region has 16 residues. CDR3 protein: CASSQDLRGGTGELFF. The CDR3 nucleotides are TGCGCCAGCAGCCAAGATCTCCGGGGGGGAACCGGGGAGCTGTTTTTT.

This clonotype occurred many times. The chain employs TRBV29-1 and TRBJ2-1; D is unresolved. This CDR3 region has 13 residues. The ends were cut back, 4 bases at V and 4 bases at J, with 11 bases in the middle. Germline CDR1 and CDR2: SQVTM and ANQGSEA. The CDR3 DNA is TGCAGCGTTGGATCAGTGACTTACAATGAGCAGTTCTTC. Protein product: CSVGSVTYNEQFF.

The chain carries TRBV27 and TRBJ2-1, with TRBD1 as a possible D gene (5 bases). CDR3 length equals 13 residues. V was pared by 9 bases and J by 9 bases, with 18 bases between. CDR1 is MNHEY and CDR2 is SMNVEV in the germline V gene (reference sequence). The CDR3 sequence is CASSGIAGGEQFF. Here the CDR3 DNA reads TGTGCCAGTTCAGGGATCGCCGGTGGTGAGCAGTTCTTC.